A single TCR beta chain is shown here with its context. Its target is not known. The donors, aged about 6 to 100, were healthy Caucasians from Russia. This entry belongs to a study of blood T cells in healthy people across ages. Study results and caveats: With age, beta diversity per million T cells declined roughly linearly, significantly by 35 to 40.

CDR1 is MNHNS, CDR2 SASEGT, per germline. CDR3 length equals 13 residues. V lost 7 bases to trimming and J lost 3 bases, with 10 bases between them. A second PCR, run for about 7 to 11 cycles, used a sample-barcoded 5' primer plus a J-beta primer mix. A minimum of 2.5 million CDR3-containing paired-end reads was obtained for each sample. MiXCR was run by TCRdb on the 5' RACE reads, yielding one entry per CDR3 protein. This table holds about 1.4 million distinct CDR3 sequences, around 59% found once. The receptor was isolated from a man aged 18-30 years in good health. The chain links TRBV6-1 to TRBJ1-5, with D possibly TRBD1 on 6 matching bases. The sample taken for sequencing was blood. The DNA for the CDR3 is TGTGCCAGCAACCCAGGGGTCAATCAGCCCCAGCATTTT. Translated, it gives CASNPGVNQPQHF.